One sample yielded the 7 T cell receptor beta chains listed below, sequenced in a study of cytomegalovirus exposure and HLA in healthy donors. The PCR had 60 Vbeta and 13 Jbeta primers. Measured with immunoSEQ multiplex PCR; TCRdb has only the in-frame clones, and not every one. The sample includes under 200,000 clones, about 80% of them seen just once. Specimen: PBMCs. The receptors stem from a man in his fifties in good health and CMV-seropositive.

This clone came up a few times. The chain combines TRBV6-6 with TRBJ1-5, with unresolved D. Germline CDR1 reads MNHNY; CDR2 reads SVGAGI (reference sequence). Trimming took off 6 bases at V and 4 bases at J, with 10 bases between the two ends. The CDR3 has 13 amino acids. This CDR3 reads CASRRRGNQPQHF. In DNA form, the CDR3 reads TGTGCCAGCAGACGACGCGGGAATCAGCCCCAGCATTTT.

This sequence joins TRBV5-1 and TRBJ1-6; perhaps TRBD1 as D (5 bases). Germline V CDR1 and CDR2: SGHRS, YFSETQ. Between the trimmed V and J ends, which lost 4 bases and 13 bases, there was a span of 24 bases. The CDR3 consists of 16 residues. The CDR3 here is CASSPGEGRLLEPLHF. DNA of the CDR3: TGCGCCAGCAGCCCCGGGGAGGGACGCCTACTAGAGCCCCTCCACTTT.

This clone turned up a few times. This chain uses TRBV5-8 with TRBJ1-2; D remains unclear. V was clipped by 3 bases and J by 4 bases, with 13 bases between them. The CDR3 is 14 residues long. Germline values: CDR1 SGHTS, CDR2 YDEGEE. The CDR3 DNA is TGTGCCAGCAGCTGGTCCGGCGGCTCCTATGGCTACACCTTC. As protein: CASSWSGGSYGYTF.

V usage is TRBV29-1 and J usage is TRBJ2-7, with TRBD1 identical over 7 bases. The germline gives CDR1 SQVTM, CDR2 ANQGSEA. Trimming removed 6 bases from V and 2 bases from J; junction bases left unmatched: 7. The CDR3 spans 13 residues. CDR3 nucleotide sequence: TGCAGCGTCGAAATGACAGGGACCTACGAGCAGTACTTC. This encodes CSVEMTGTYEQYF.

V gene TRBV5-1 combines with J gene TRBJ2-5; a weak D match, TRBD1 (6 bases). The CDR3 has 13 residues. Germline loops: CDR1 SGHRS, CDR2 YFSETQ. Trimming shortened V by 3 bases and J by 0 bases, and 6 bases separated the two germline ends. The CDR3 is CASSWDNQETQYF. In DNA, the CDR3 is TGCGCCAGCAGCTGGGACAACCAAGAGACCCAGTACTTC.

To note about this clone: One end of the junction fails to match germline, which may point to a read error. The chain couples TRBV6-1 to TRBJ1-3; TRBD1 is a possible D gene (6 bases). The CDR3 has 15 residues. In germline, CDR1 is MNHNS, CDR2 SASEGT. CDR3: CASKIGQTSGSTIYF. DNA for the CDR3: TGTGCCAGCAAAATAGGACAGACCTCTGGAAGCACCATATATTTT.

This clone was detected only once. The chain joins TRBV28 to TRBJ1-4; TRBD1 matches at 7 bases. The CDR3 runs 16 residues. The germline V gene encodes CDR1 MDHEN and CDR2 SYDVKM. Trimming removed 7 bases from V and 5 bases from J; junction bases left unmatched: 13. The CDR3 spells CASNSYRGGANEKLFF. CDR3 DNA sequence: TGTGCCAGCAATTCCTATCGAGGGGGCGCGAATGAAAAACTGTTTTTT.